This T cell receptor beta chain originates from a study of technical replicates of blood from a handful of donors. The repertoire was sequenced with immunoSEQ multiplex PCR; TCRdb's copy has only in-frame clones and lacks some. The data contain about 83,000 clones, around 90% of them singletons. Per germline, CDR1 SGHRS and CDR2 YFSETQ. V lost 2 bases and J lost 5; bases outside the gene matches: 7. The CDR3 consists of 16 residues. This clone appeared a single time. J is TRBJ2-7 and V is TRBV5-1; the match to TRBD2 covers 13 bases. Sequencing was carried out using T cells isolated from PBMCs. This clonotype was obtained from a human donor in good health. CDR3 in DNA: TGCGCCAGCAGCTTATACGGACTAGCGGGAGCCGACGAGCAGTACTTC. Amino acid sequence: CASSLYGLAGADEQYF.